This T cell receptor (beta chain) was sequenced for a study of beta chain features in type 1 diabetes. A word on this clone: As yet, its antigen is unknown.

The study's findings and limits: Among patients, naive, central memory and Treg TCRB repertoires appeared more similar than among healthy donors. TCRB CDR3s from Type 1 diabetes patients were moderately but significantly shorter in all four CD4+ subsets.

Since all of the isolated RNA was reverse transcribed, expressed TCRB transcripts were what got sequenced. Some clones are missing from TCRdb's copy, which holds only in-frame ones; the method was immunoSEQ multiplex PCR. The sample includes about 260,000 clones, roughly 20% seen only once; the top ten take 0.025% to 0.035%. The CDR3 has 17 residues. Germline lookup yields CDR1 SGDLS and CDR2 YYNGEE. With 1 base clipped from V and 0 bases from J, the junction kept 4 bases outside the gene matches. V and J are TRBV9 and TRBJ2-6; TRBD1 matches 7 bases. The TCR originated in a woman between 40 and 55 years old with type 1 diabetes. Sequenced: naive CD4+ T cells from blood. The CDR3 coding sequence is TGTGCCAGCAGCGTACAGGGGGATTCCTCTGGGGCCAACGTCCTGACTTTC. This gives the protein CASSVQGDSSGANVLTF.